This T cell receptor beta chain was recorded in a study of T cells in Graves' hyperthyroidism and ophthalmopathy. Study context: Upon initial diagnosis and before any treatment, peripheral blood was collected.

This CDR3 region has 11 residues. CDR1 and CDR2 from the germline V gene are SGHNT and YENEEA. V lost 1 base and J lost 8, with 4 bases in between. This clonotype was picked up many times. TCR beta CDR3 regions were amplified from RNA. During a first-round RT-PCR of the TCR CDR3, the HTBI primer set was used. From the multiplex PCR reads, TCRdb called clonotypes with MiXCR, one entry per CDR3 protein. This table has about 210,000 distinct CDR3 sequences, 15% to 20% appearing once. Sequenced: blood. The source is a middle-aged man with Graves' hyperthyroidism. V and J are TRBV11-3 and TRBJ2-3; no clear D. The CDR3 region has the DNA TGTGCCAGCAGCTTAGTAGCTACGCAGTATTTT. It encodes CASSLVATQYF.